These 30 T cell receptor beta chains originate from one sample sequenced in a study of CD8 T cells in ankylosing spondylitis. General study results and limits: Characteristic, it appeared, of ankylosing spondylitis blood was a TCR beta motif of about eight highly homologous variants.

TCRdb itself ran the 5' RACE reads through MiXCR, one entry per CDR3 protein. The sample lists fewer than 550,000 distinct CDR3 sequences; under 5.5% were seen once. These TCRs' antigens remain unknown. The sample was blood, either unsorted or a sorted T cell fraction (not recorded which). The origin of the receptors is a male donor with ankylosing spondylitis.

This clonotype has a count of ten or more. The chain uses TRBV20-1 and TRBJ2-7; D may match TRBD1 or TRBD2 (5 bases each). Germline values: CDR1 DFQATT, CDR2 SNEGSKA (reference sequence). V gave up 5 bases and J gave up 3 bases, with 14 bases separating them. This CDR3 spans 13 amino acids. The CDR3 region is CSAARGMNYEQYF. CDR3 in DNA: TGCAGTGCTGCCCGGGGCATGAACTACGAGCAGTACTTC.

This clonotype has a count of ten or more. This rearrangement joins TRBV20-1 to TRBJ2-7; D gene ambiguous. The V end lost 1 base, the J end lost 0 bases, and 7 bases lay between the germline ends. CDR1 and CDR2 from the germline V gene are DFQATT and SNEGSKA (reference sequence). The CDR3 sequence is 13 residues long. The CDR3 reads CSARGGYSYEQYF. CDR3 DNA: TGCAGTGCTAGAGGCGGTTACTCCTACGAGCAGTACTTC.

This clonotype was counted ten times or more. The CDR3 region is CATAFGSGSYNEQFF. As DNA, the CDR3 is TGTGCCACCGCCTTCGGTAGCGGGTCCTACAATGAGCAGTTCTTC. The chain combines TRBV24-1 with TRBJ2-1; 7 bases are shared with TRBD2. Trimming cost V 9 bases and J 1 base; bases outside gene matches: 8. The CDR3 length is 15 residues. Germline assignment: CDR1 KGHDR and CDR2 SFDVKD.

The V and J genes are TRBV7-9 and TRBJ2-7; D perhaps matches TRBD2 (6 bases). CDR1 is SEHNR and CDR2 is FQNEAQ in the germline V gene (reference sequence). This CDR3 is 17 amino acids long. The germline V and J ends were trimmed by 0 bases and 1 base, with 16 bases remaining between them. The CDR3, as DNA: TGTGCCAGCAGCTTAGCTTTCTCCCTAGCGAGATCCTACGAGCAGTACTTC. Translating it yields CASSLAFSLARSYEQYF.

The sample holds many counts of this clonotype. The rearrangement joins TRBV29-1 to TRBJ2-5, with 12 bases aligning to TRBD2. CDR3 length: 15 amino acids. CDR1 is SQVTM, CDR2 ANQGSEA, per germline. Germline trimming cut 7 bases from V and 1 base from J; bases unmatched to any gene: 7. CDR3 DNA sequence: TGCAGCGCACCATCTAGCGGGGGGGCCCAAGAGACCCAGTACTTC. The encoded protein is CSAPSSGGAQETQYF.

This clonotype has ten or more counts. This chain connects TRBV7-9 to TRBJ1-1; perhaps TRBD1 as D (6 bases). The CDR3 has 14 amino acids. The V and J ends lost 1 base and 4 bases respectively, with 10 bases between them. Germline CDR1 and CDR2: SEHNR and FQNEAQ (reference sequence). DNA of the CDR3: TGTGCCAGCAGCTTAGAGGACAGTGGCACTGAAGCTTTCTTT. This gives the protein CASSLEDSGTEAFF. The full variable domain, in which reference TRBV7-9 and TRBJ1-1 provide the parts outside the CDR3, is DTGVSQNPRHKITKRGQNVTFRCDPISEHNRLYWYRQTLGQGPEFLTYFQNEAQLEKSRLLSDRFSAERPKGSFSTLEIQRTEQGDSAMYLCASSLEDSGTEAFFGQGTRLTVV.

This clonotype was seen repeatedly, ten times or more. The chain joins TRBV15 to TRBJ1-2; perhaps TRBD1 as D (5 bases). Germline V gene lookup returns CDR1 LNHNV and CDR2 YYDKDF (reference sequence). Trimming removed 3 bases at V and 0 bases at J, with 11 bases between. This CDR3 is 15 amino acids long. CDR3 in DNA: TGTGCCACCAGCAGCTATGACAGAACTAACTATGGCTACACCTTC. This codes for CATSSYDRTNYGYTF.

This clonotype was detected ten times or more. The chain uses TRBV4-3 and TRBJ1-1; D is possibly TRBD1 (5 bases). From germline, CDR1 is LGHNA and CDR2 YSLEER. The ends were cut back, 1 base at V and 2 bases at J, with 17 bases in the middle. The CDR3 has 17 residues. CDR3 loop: CASSQGAGRGENTEAFF. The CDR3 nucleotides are TGCGCCAGCAGCCAAGGGGCAGGTCGAGGGGAAAACACTGAAGCTTTCTTT.

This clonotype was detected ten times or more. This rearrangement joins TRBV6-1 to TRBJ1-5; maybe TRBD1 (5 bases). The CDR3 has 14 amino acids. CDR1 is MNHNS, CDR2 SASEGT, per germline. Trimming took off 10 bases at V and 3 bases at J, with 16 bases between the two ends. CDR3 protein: CATARGGDNQPQHF. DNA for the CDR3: TGTGCCACCGCTCGCGGGGGGGACAATCAGCCCCAGCATTTT.

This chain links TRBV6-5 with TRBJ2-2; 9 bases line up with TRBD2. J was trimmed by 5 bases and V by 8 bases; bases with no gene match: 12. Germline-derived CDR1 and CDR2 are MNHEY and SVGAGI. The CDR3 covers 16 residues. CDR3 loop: CASGLAGDWGTGELFF. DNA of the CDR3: TGTGCCAGCGGTTTAGCGGGAGACTGGGGGACCGGGGAGCTGTTTTTT.

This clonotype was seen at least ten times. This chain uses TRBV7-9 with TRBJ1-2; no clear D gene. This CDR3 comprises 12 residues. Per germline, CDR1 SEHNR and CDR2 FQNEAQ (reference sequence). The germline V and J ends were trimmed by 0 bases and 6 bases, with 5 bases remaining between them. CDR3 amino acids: CASSLAADGYTF. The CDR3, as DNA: TGTGCCAGCAGCTTAGCGGCTGATGGCTACACCTTC.

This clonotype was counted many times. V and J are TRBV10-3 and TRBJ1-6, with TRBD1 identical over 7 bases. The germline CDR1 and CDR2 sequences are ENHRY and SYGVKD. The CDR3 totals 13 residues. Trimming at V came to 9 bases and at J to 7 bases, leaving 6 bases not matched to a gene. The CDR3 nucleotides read TGTGCCATAAGAGGGGACAGCAATTCACCCCTCCACTTT. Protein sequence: CAIRGDSNSPLHF.

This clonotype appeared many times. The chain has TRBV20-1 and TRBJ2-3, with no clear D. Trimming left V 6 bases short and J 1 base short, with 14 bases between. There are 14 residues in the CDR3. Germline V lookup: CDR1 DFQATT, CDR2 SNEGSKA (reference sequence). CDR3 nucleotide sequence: TGCAGTGCAAGTAGGCGAGCCGGCACAGATACGCAGTATTTT. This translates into CSASRRAGTDTQYF.

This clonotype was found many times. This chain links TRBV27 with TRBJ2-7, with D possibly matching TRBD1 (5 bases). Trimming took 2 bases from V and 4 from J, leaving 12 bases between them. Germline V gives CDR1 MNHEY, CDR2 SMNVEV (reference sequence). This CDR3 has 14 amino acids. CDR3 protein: CASSLKGDNYEQYF. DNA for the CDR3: TGTGCCAGCAGTTTAAAAGGGGATAATTACGAGCAGTACTTC.

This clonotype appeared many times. The CDR3 bases are TGTGCCACCAGCAGAGCCCCGGGACAAATCCTTTTCTCGAACACCGGGGAGCTGTTTTTT. Its translation: CATSRAPGQILFSNTGELFF. The chain uses TRBV15 and TRBJ2-2, with D perhaps matching TRBD1 (6 bases). Trimming pared 1 base from V and 0 bases from J, leaving 21 bases between. CDR1 and CDR2 (germline): LNHNV, YYDKDF (reference sequence). The CDR3 totals 20 residues.

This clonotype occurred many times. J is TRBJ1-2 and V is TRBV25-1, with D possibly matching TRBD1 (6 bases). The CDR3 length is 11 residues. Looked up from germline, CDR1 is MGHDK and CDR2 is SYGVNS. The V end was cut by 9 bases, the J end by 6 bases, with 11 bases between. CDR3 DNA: TGTGCCAGTAGAGGGGGAGATGGCTACACCTTC. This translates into CASRGGDGYTF.

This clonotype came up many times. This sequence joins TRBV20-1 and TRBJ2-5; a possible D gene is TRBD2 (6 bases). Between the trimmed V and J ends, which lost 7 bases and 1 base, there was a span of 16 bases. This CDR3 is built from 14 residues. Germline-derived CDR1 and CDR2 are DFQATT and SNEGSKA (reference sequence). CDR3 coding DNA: TGCAGTGGATCCGGAGGGCCGTCCCAAGAGACCCAGTACTTC. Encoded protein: CSGSGGPSQETQYF.

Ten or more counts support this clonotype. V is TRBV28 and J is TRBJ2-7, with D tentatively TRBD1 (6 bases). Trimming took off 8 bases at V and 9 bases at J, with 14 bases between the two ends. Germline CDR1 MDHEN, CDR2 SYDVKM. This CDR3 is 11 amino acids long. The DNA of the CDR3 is TGTGCCAGCCTAAGTGACAGGCGGCAGTACTTC. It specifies CASLSDRRQYF. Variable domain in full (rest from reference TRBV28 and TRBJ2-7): DVKVTQSSRYLVKRTGEKVFLECVQDMDHENMFWYRQDPGLGLRLIYFSYDVKMKEKGDIPEGYSVSREKKERFSLILESASTNQTSMYLCASLSDRRQYFGPGTRLTVT.

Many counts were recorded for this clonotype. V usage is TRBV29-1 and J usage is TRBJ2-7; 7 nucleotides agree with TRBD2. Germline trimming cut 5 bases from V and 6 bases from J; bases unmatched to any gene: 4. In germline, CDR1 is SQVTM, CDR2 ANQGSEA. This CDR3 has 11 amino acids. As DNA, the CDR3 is TGCAGCGTTTCGGGGGGTGGCGAGCAGTACTTC. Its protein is CSVSGGGEQYF.

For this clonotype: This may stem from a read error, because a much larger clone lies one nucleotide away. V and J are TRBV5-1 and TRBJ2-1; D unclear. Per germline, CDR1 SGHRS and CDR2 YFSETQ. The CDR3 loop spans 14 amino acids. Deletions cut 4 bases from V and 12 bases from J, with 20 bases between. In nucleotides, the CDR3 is TGCGCCAGCAGCCCTGGGTCTCAAGGGCATGGGCAGTTCTTC. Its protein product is CASSPGSQGHGQFF.

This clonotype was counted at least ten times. The CDR3 DNA sequence: TGCGCCAGCAGCTTGCAGGGAGATACGCAGTATTTT. This codes for CASSLQGDTQYF. The genes are TRBV5-1 and TRBJ2-3; perhaps TRBD1 as D (5 bases). Trimming cost V 1 base and J 5 bases, with 5 bases left between them. There are 12 residues in the CDR3. Germline assignment: CDR1 SGHRS and CDR2 YFSETQ.

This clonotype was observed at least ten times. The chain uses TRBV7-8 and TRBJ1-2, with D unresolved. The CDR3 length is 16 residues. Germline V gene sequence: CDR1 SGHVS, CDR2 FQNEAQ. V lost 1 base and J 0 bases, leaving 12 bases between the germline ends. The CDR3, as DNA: TGTGCCAGCAGCTTAGGGTTGGTGGTAGCTAACTATGGCTACACCTTC. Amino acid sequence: CASSLGLVVANYGYTF.

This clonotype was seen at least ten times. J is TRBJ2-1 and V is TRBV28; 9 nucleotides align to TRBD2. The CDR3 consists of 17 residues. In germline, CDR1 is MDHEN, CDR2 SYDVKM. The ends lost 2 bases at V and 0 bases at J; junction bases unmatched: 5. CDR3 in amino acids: CASSLRRGGSSYNEQFF. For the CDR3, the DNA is TGTGCCAGCAGTTTACGGCGGGGGGGGAGCTCCTACAATGAGCAGTTCTTC.

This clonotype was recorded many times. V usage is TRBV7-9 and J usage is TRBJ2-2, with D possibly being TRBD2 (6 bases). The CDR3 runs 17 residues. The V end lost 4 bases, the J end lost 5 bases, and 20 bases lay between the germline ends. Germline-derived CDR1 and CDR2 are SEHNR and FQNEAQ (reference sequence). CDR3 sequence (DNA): TGTGCCAGCAGCTACAACCCCACGGTCCGGGGGACCGGGGAGCTGTTTTTT. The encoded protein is CASSYNPTVRGTGELFF.

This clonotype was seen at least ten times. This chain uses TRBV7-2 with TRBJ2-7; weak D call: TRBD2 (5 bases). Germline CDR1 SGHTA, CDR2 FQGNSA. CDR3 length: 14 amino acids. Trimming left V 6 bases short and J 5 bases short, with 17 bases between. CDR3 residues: CASSSTGVWNEQYF. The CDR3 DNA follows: TGTGCCAGCAGTTCGACCGGGGTCTGGAACGAGCAGTACTTC.

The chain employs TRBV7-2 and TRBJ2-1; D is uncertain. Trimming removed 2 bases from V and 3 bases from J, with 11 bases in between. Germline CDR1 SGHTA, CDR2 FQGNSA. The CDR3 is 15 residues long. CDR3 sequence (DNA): TGTGCCAGCAGCTTACGGACCGTATACTACAATGAGCAGTTCTTC. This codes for CASSLRTVYYNEQFF.

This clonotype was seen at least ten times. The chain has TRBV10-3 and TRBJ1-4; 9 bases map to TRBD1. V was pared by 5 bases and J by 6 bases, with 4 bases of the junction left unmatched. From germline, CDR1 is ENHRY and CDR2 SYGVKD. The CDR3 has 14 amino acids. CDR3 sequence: CAISRQGEDEKLFF. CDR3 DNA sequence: TGTGCCATCAGTCGACAGGGGGAGGATGAAAAACTGTTTTTT.

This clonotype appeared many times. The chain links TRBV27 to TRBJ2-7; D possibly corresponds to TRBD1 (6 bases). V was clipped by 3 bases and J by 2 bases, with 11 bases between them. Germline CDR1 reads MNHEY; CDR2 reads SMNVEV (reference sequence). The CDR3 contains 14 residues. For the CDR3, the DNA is TGTGCCAGCAGTTTGCGCCAGGGGACCTACGAGCAGTACTTC. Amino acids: CASSLRQGTYEQYF.

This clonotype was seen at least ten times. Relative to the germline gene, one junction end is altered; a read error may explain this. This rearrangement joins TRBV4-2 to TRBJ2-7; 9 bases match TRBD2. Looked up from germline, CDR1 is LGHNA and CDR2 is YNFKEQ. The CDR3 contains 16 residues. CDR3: CASTQDIGGGAEEQYF. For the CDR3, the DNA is TGTGCCAGCACCCAAGATATCGGCGGGGGGGCTGAAGAGCAGTACTTC.

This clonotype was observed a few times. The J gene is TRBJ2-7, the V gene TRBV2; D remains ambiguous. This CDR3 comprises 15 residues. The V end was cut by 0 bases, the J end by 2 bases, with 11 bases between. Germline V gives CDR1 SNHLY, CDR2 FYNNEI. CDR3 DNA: TGTGCCAGCAGTGAAGCGGCAGTAAAGGCCTACGAGCAGTACTTC. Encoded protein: CASSEAAVKAYEQYF.